This T cell receptor (beta chain) was retrieved from a study of glioma-infiltrating T cells. Study in general: WHO grade II oligodendrogliomas or astrocytomas, plus non-recurrent WHO grade IV glioblastomas, were sampled.

This clonotype was recorded a few times. What it binds is not known. Amplification of TCR alpha and beta CDR3 regions from RNA used iRepertoire nested multiplex PCR. TCRdb itself ran the multiplex PCR reads through MiXCR, one entry per CDR3 protein. The sample gives 400,000 or so distinct CDR3 sequences, around 45% of which show up once; approximately 12% is in the top ten. In germline, CDR1 is SGHNT, CDR2 YYREEE (reference sequence). The J segment lost 3 bases and the V segment lost 4 bases, leaving 6 bases of the junction unmatched. CDR3 length: 15 amino acids. General observations from the study: Only very few CDR3 sequences appeared in both tissue and blood.

The origin of this receptor is a human donor with low-grade glioma or glioblastoma, undergoing nonglioma brain surgery, or in good health (not recorded which). The rearrangement uses TRBV5-4 and TRBJ2-2; TRBD1 aligns across 7 bases. Sample: glioma tissue, nonneoplastic brain tissue, or PBMCs (not recorded which). The CDR3 region is CASSPDRVHTGELFF. CDR3 nucleotides: TGTGCCAGCAGCCCCGACAGGGTTCACACCGGGGAGCTGTTTTTT.